The 9 T cell receptor beta chains below were found in one sample sequenced in a study of beta chain features in type 1 diabetes. Overall study findings and caveats: Patients with Type 1 diabetes showed moderately but significantly shorter TCRB CDR3s in all four CD4+ subsets.

cDNA synthesis used the whole RNA isolate, giving expressed TCRB sequences. The protocol was immunoSEQ multiplex PCR, while the TCRdb copy is restricted to in-frame clones and leaves out a portion. The repertoire holds about 700,000 clones, with around an eighth as singletons. Which antigens these TCRs recognize remains unknown. The source material was naive CD4+ T cells from blood. These receptors all come from a man between 18 and 29 years old with type 1 diabetes.

This clone was counted only a few times. The V call is TRBV9, the J call TRBJ2-1; 14 bases agree with TRBD2. The CDR3 covers 15 residues. V trimming: 2 bases; J trimming: 10 bases; junction bases outside the gene matches: 5. Germline loops: CDR1 SGDLS, CDR2 YYNGEE. The CDR3 is CASSVTSGGAGEQFF. DNA for the CDR3: TGTGCCAGCAGCGTGACTAGCGGGGGGGCCGGAGAGCAGTTCTTC. The whole variable domain, remainder taken from reference TRBV9 and TRBJ2-1, is DSGVTQTPKHLITATGQRVTLRCSPRSGDLSVYWYQQSLDQGLQFLIQYYNGEERAKGNILERFSAQQFPDLHSELNLSSLELGDSALYFCASSVTSGGAGEQFFGPGTRLTVL.

This clone was counted only a few times. The chain joins TRBV10-3 to TRBJ2-7; TRBD2 agrees at 7 bases. Germline assignment: CDR1 ENHRY and CDR2 SYGVKD. This CDR3 has 17 amino acids. V lost 4 bases, J lost 3 bases, and 15 bases stayed unmatched. The CDR3 bases are TGTGCCATCAGTGGGGCGGGGGAATGGCCCCCCGACTACGAGCAGTACTTC. Amino acids: CAISGAGEWPPDYEQYF.

This clone has just a few counts. This rearrangement joins TRBV4-1 to TRBJ1-2; D gene unclear. The germline V gene encodes CDR1 MGHRA and CDR2 YSYEKL. Trimming removed 2 bases at V and 0 bases at J, with 10 bases between. The CDR3 covers 15 residues. Here the CDR3 DNA reads TGCGCCAGCAGCCAACAAGGACGGACTAACTATGGCTACACCTTC. Protein product: CASSQQGRTNYGYTF.

The chain recombines TRBV15 with TRBJ1-5; 7 bases line up with TRBD1. Germline-derived CDR1 and CDR2 are LNHNV and YYDKDF (reference sequence). J gave up 5 bases and V 5 bases, and 9 bases lay outside the gene matches. The CDR3 consists of 15 residues. The CDR3: CATSPGGGGDQPQHF. DNA for the CDR3: TGTGCCACCAGCCCTGGGGGAGGGGGCGATCAGCCCCAGCATTTT.

In its sample, this clone was seen a few times. The rearrangement joins TRBV25-1 to TRBJ2-1; D is ambiguous. V dropped 5 bases and J dropped 7 bases, with 18 bases sitting between them. Per germline, CDR1 MGHDK and CDR2 SYGVNS. The CDR3 length is 15 residues. The DNA of the CDR3 is TGTGCCAGCAGTCCGGTCCCTCCATCGATTAATGAGCAGTTCTTC. Protein product: CASSPVPPSINEQFF.

The chain employs TRBV10-3 and TRBJ2-3, with D possibly being TRBD2 (5 bases). Trimming pared 2 bases from V and 2 bases from J, leaving 8 bases between. The CDR3 sequence is 14 residues long. Germline V CDR1 and CDR2: ENHRY, SYGVKD. The CDR3 DNA sequence: TGTGCCATCAGTGAGCGGGAAAACACAGATACGCAGTATTTT. Residues: CAISERENTDTQYF.

This clone was detected a few times. The chain is built from TRBV21-1 and TRBJ2-7; the DNA was not used to check the table's D call, TRBD1. TRBV21-1 is an annotated pseudogene. The CDR3 is 15 amino acids. In DNA, the CDR3 is TGTGCCAGCAGCAAAGAGGGGACAGGGGCCTACGAGCAGTACTTC. Translation gives CASSKEGTGAYEQYF.

The table lists this clone with a few counts. The chain combines TRBV29-1 with TRBJ2-2; perhaps TRBD2 as D (6 bases). From germline, CDR1 is SQVTM and CDR2 ANQGSEA. Trimming removed 8 bases from V and 4 bases from J, with 17 bases in between. The CDR3 loop spans 14 amino acids. CDR3 sequence: CSFRGEGGTGELFF. In nucleotides, the CDR3 is TGCAGCTTCCGAGGCGAGGGAGGCACCGGGGAGCTGTTTTTT.

This rearrangement joins TRBV9 to TRBJ2-3, with 11 bases aligning to TRBD2. Trimming cost V 1 base and J 2 bases; bases outside gene matches: 3. CDR1 and CDR2 from the germline V gene are SGDLS and YYNGEE. This CDR3 is built from 16 residues. This chain's CDR3 is CASSVTSGGYTDTQYF. CDR3 DNA sequence: TGTGCCAGCAGCGTAACTAGCGGGGGTTACACAGATACGCAGTATTTT.